This passage covers 24 T cell receptor beta chains from one sample sequenced in a study of blood T cells in healthy people across ages. Together with a sample-barcoded 5' primer, a J-beta primer mix was included in a second PCR lasting 7 to 11 cycles. TCRdb independently ran MiXCR on the 5' RACE reads; one entry per CDR3 protein. The sample shows approximately 810,000 distinct CDR3 sequences, 25% to 30% of them seen only once. Sample: blood. The receptors originated from an elderly woman in good health.

This clonotype was counted ten times or more. The chain carries TRBV20-1 and TRBJ2-5, with D possibly TRBD2 on 6 matching bases. The germline gives CDR1 DFQATT, CDR2 SNEGSKA (reference sequence). Trimming took off 2 bases at V and 6 bases at J, with 16 bases between the two ends. CDR3 length: 14 amino acids. CDR3 DNA: TGCAGTGCTAGACCTGGGCTAGCGCATCAGACCCAGTACTTC. Translation gives CSARPGLAHQTQYF.

This clonotype was recorded at least ten times. The rearrangement links TRBV6-2 or TRBV6-3 to TRBJ2-3; D possibly uses TRBD1 or TRBD2 (5 bases each). Germline CDR1 MNHEY, CDR2 SVGEGT. The CDR3 extends over 15 amino acids. The V and J ends lost 7 bases and 3 bases respectively, with 17 bases between them. CDR3 region: CASTFGDRRTDTQYF. Written as DNA, the CDR3 is TGTGCCAGCACCTTCGGGGACCGAAGAACAGATACGCAGTATTTT.

This clonotype occurred many times. V usage is TRBV7-9 and J usage is TRBJ2-5; TRBD2 is a possible D gene (6 bases). CDR3 length equals 14 residues. The germline V and J ends were trimmed by 4 bases and 0 bases, with 9 bases remaining between them. Per the germline V gene, CDR1 is SEHNR and CDR2 is FQNEAQ (reference sequence). CDR3 DNA: TGTGCCAGCAGCTCTCTAGCGTACCAAGAGACCCAGTACTTC. Translating it yields CASSSLAYQETQYF.

Many counts were recorded for this clonotype. V and J are TRBV27 and TRBJ2-1; 8 bases match TRBD2. This CDR3 comprises 14 residues. The germline V gene encodes CDR1 MNHEY and CDR2 SMNVEV (reference sequence). The J segment lost 8 bases and the V segment lost 3 bases, leaving 6 bases of the junction unmatched. The CDR3 sequence: CASSFRRGGDEQFF. The CDR3 DNA follows: TGTGCCAGCAGTTTCCGTCGGGGGGGCGATGAGCAGTTCTTC.

Ten or more counts support this clonotype. V gene TRBV3-1 combines with J gene TRBJ2-1, with 8 bases aligning to TRBD2. Germline CDR1 and CDR2: LGHDT and YNNKEL (reference sequence). J gave up 7 bases and V 4 bases, and 12 bases lay outside the gene matches. This CDR3 is 16 amino acids long. CDR3 in amino acids: CASSRKDFGGANEQFF. In DNA form, the CDR3 reads TGTGCCAGCAGCCGCAAAGACTTCGGGGGGGCTAATGAGCAGTTCTTC.

The rearrangement links TRBV6-5 to TRBJ1-6; TRBD1 might be the D (5 bases). Per germline, CDR1 MNHEY and CDR2 SVGAGI. V was clipped by 6 bases and J by 5 bases, with 11 bases between them. CDR3 length: 14 residues. CDR3 nucleotide sequence: TGTGCCAGCAGCCGGGACCCAAATAATTCACCCCTCCACTTT. It encodes CASSRDPNNSPLHF.

At least ten counts were recorded for this clonotype. The V call is TRBV6-1, the J call TRBJ1-2, with D possibly matching TRBD1 (6 bases). The CDR3 spans 13 residues. CDR1 and CDR2 from the germline V gene are MNHNS and SASEGT. The V end lost 11 bases, the J end lost 8 bases, and 21 bases lay between the germline ends. CDR3 protein: CASREGDRRGYTF. CDR3 nucleotide sequence: TGTGCCTCTCGGGAGGGGGATCGGCGGGGCTACACCTTC.

This clonotype was picked up many times. This chain links TRBV7-2 with TRBJ2-3; 9 nucleotides line up with TRBD2. J lost 7 bases, V lost 4 bases, and 12 bases had no gene match. CDR3 length: 16 amino acids. The V gene's germline CDR1 is SGHTA and CDR2 FQGNSA. CDR3 in amino acids: CASSSLSGGPPNTQYF. The CDR3 DNA sequence: TGTGCCAGCAGCTCCCTAAGCGGGGGGCCCCCTAATACGCAGTATTTT.

Comments on this clonotype: One end of the junction varies from germline; a read error may be responsible. This chain connects TRBV6-2 or TRBV6-3 to TRBJ2-1; D is unclear. Germline-derived CDR1 and CDR2 are MNHEY and SVGEGT. The CDR3 length is 15 residues. The CDR3 nucleotides read TGTGCCGGCAGTTCCGACCGGCCGCCCTACAATGAGCAGTTCTTC. Translated: CAGSSDRPPYNEQFF.

The genes are TRBV11-3 and TRBJ2-1, with 8 bases that match TRBD2. The ends lost 4 bases at V and 10 bases at J; junction bases unmatched: 9. This CDR3 comprises 14 residues. The V gene's germline CDR1 is SGHNT and CDR2 YENEEA. CDR3: CASSSGTSKREQFF. The DNA of the CDR3 is TGTGCCAGCAGCTCAGGGACTAGTAAGAGGGAGCAGTTCTTC.

The genes are TRBV12-3 or TRBV12-4 and TRBJ1-6, with D tentatively TRBD1 (6 bases). This CDR3 contains 14 residues. Trimming cost V 4 bases and J 10 bases, with 14 bases left between them. The CDR3 spells CASSSSDRQSPLHF. The CDR3 nucleotides are TGTGCCAGCAGTTCCTCGGACAGACAATCACCCCTCCACTTT.

A few counts support this clonotype. This could be a read error, since a much larger clone is one nucleotide away. V gene TRBV5-4 combines with J gene TRBJ2-3, with 9 bases aligning to TRBD1. Germline V CDR1 and CDR2: SGHNT, YYREEE (reference sequence). J was trimmed by 4 bases and V by 5 bases; bases with no gene match: 2. CDR3 length: 13 residues. In DNA, the CDR3 is TGTGCCAGCAGAAGGACAGGGGCAGATACGCAGTATTTT. It is translated as CASRRTGADTQYF.

This clonotype was observed a handful of times. Being one base from a much bigger clone, this may be a read error. The gene calls are TRBV27 and TRBJ2-7; D might be TRBD2 (6 bases). CDR1 and CDR2 (germline): MNHEY, SMNVEV (reference sequence). This CDR3 spans 16 amino acids. V lost 3 bases and J 7 bases, leaving 22 bases between the germline ends. This chain's CDR3 is CASSFEGTAGYNEQYF. The CDR3, as DNA: TGTGCCAGCAGTTTTGAGGGGACGGCGGGGTACAATGAGCAGTACTTC.

This clonotype was observed many times. The J gene is TRBJ2-4, the V gene TRBV9, with D perhaps matching TRBD1 (5 bases). V was pared by 0 bases and J by 2 bases, with 9 bases between. CDR1 and CDR2 (germline): SGDLS, YYNGEE. CDR3 length: 15 residues. This CDR3 is CASSVEQGTKNIQYF. The DNA for the CDR3 is TGTGCCAGCAGCGTAGAGCAGGGTACCAAAAACATTCAGTACTTC.

This clonotype was seen only a few times. The chain is built from TRBV6-5 and TRBJ1-1; tentatively, D is TRBD1 (6 bases). V was shortened by 2 bases and J by 4 bases, with 11 bases between the two germline ends. The CDR3 runs to 14 residues. Germline CDR1 is MNHEY and CDR2 is SVGAGI. The CDR3 here is CASSYPGTSTEAFF. As DNA, the CDR3 is TGTGCCAGCAGTTACCCAGGGACATCCACTGAAGCTTTCTTT.

This clonotype showed up many times. The genes are TRBV12-3 or TRBV12-4 and TRBJ2-5, with 8 bases fitting TRBD2. The CDR3 totals 14 residues. The J segment lost 5 bases and the V segment lost 4 bases, leaving 6 bases of the junction unmatched. This CDR3 reads CASSSGTRGETQYF. The CDR3, as DNA: TGTGCCAGCAGTTCTGGGACTAGGGGGGAGACCCAGTACTTC.

The V and J genes are TRBV5-1 and TRBJ1-2, with 7 bases lining up with TRBD1. Per the germline V gene, CDR1 is SGHRS and CDR2 is YFSETQ. The V and J ends lost 3 bases and 8 bases, in that order; junction bases with no gene match: 10. The CDR3 is made up of 14 amino acids. CDR3 amino acids: CASSSIDRAEGYTF. The CDR3 nucleotides are TGCGCCAGCAGCTCCATCGACAGGGCCGAGGGCTACACCTTC.

This clonotype was seen only a few times. The chain couples TRBV10-2 to TRBJ2-3; D may correspond to TRBD1 or TRBD2 (5 bases each). CDR1 is WSHSY and CDR2 is SAAADI in the germline V gene. Trimming removed 6 bases from V and 6 bases from J, with 19 bases in between. The CDR3 extends over 15 amino acids. The CDR3 sequence is CASSRGEWRRDTQYF. CDR3 DNA sequence: TGCGCCAGCAGCCGAGGGGAATGGAGACGGGATACGCAGTATTTT.

As concerns this clonotype: A read error may explain this, as a much larger clone is one base away. This chain joins TRBV14 and TRBJ2-1; either TRBD1 or TRBD2 may fit D (6 bases each). Looked up from germline, CDR1 is SGHDN and CDR2 is FVKESK. This CDR3 contains 15 residues. CDR3 protein: CASSQGWGARNEHFF. The CDR3 DNA follows: TGTGCCAGCAGCCAAGGATGGGGGGCTCGGAATGAGCACTTCTTC.

On this clonotype itself: An end of the junction differs from the germline gene, which may be a read error. V usage is TRBV12-3 or TRBV12-4 and J usage is TRBJ2-3; 8 bases agree with TRBD2. CDR3 length: 15 residues. CDR3 nucleotide sequence: TGTGCCAGCAGTTTTCAGCGGGGGACCACAGATGCGCAGTATTTT. This sequence encodes CASSFQRGTTDAQYF.

On this clonotype: The junction shows a germline mismatch at one end, possibly a read error. The CDR3 nucleotides are TGTGCCAGCAGCTTGGCCGGGGGGGGCGACTATGAGCGGTTCTTC. Translating gives CASSLAGGGDYERFF. The V gene is TRBV7-9, the J gene TRBJ2-1, with TRBD2 identical over 8 bases. CDR1 is SEHNR, CDR2 FQNEAQ, per germline (reference sequence). This CDR3 is built from 15 residues.

This clonotype was picked up a small number of times. The V call is TRBV6-5, the J call TRBJ2-3; perhaps TRBD2 as D (6 bases). CDR3 length: 14 amino acids. V lost 9 bases to trimming and J lost 4 bases, with 17 bases between them. Germline CDR1 reads MNHEY; CDR2 reads SVGAGI. CDR3: CASGGRGPPDTQYF. The CDR3 bases are TGTGCCAGTGGAGGGCGGGGTCCCCCAGATACGCAGTATTTT.

V is TRBV20-1 and J is TRBJ2-2; TRBD2 agrees at 9 bases. J lost 2 bases, V lost 3 bases, and 10 bases had no gene match. The CDR3 is 17 amino acids. Germline lookup yields CDR1 DFQATT and CDR2 SNEGSKA (reference sequence). CDR3 coding DNA: TGCAGTGCTAGTACCAGCGGGGGGACCCCTAACACCGGGGAGCTGTTTTTT. It specifies CSASTSGGTPNTGELFF.

This clonotype occurred once. V and J are TRBV5-6 and TRBJ2-4, with TRBD1 matching 7 bases. The J call may be faulty, since TRBJ2-7 better matches the DNA end. Germline CDR1 SGHDT, CDR2 YYEEEE. The CDR3 extends over 14 amino acids. The CDR3 bases are TGTGCCAGCAGCCCCATGACAGGGTTCTACGAGCAGTACTTC. Its protein is CASSPMTGFYEQYF.